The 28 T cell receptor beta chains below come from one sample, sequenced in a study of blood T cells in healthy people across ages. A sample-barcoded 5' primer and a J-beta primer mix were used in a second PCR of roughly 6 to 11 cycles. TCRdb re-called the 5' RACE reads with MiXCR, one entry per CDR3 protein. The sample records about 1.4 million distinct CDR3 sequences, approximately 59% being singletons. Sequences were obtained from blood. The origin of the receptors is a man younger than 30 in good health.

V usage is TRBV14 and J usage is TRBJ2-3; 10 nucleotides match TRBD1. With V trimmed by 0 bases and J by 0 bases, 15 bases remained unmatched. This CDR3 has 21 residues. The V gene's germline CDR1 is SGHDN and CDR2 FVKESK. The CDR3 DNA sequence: TGTGCCAGCAGCCAAGATCCCCAAGTGTGGGGACAGGGGCCTAGCACAGATACGCAGTATTTT. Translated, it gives CASSQDPQVWGQGPSTDTQYF.

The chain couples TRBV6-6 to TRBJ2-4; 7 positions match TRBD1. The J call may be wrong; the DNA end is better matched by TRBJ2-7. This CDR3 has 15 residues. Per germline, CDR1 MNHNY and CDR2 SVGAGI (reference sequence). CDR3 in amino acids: CASSYVRGPPYEQYF. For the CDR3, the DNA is TGTGCCAGCAGTTACGTGAGGGGGCCCCCCTACGAGCAGTACTTC.

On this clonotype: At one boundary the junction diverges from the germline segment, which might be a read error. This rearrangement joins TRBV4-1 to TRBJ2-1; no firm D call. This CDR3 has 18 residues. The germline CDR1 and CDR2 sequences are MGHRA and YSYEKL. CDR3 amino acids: CASSHVYRLFKSCNEQFF. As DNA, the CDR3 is TGCGCCAGCAGCCACGTCTACCGGCTATTTAAATCCTGCAATGAGCAGTTCTTC.

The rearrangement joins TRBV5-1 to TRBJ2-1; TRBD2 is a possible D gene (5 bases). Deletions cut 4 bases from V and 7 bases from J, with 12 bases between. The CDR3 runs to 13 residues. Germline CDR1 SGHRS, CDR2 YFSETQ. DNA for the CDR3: TGCGCCAGCAGCCCTTTAGCGTTAAATGAGCAGTTCTTC. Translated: CASSPLALNEQFF. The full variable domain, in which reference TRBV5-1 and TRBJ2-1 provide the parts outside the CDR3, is KAGVTQTPRYLIKTRGQQVTLSCSPISGHRSVSWYQQTPGQGLQFLFEYFSETQRNKGNFPGRFSGRQFSNSRSEMNVSTLELGDSALYLCASSPLALNEQFFGPGTRLTVL.

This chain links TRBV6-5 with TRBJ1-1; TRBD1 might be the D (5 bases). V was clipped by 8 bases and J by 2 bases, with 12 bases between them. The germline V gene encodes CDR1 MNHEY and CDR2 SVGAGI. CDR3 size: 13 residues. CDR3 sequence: CASGLTVNTEAFF. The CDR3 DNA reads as TGTGCCAGCGGGTTGACAGTAAACACTGAAGCTTTCTTT.

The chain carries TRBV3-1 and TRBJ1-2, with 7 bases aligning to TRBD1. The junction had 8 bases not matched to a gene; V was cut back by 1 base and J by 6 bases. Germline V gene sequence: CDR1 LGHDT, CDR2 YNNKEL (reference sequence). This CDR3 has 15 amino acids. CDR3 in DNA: TGTGCCAGCAGCCAAGTAAGGGACAGCCCCCATGGCTACACCTTC. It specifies CASSQVRDSPHGYTF. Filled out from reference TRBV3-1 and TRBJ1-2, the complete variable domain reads DTAVSQTPKYLVTQMGNDKSIKCEQNLGHDTMYWYKQDSKKFLKIMFSYNNKELIINETVPNRFSPKSPDKAHLNLHINSLELGDSAVYFCASSQVRDSPHGYTFGSGTRLTVV.

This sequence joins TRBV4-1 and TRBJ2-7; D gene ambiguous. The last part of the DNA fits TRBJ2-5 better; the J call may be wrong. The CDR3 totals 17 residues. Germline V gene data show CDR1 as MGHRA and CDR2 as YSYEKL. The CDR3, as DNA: TGCGCCAGCAGCCAAGATATGAGGTTCGGTACACTCGAGACCCAGTACTTC. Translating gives CASSQDMRFGTLETQYF.

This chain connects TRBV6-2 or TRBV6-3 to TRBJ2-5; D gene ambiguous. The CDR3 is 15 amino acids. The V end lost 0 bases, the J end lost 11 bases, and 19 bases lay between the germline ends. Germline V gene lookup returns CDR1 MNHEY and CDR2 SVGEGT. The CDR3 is CASSYSRLVGTIQYF. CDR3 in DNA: TGTGCCAGCAGTTACTCGCGTCTAGTCGGAACTATTCAGTACTTC.

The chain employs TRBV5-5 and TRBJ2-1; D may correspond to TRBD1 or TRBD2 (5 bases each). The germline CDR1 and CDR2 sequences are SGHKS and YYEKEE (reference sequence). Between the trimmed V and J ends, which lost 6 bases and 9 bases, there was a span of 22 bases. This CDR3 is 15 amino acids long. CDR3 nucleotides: TGTGCCAGCACTCGGGGCCTAGCCGCCCCCTCTGAGCAGTTCTTC. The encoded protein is CASTRGLAAPSEQFF.

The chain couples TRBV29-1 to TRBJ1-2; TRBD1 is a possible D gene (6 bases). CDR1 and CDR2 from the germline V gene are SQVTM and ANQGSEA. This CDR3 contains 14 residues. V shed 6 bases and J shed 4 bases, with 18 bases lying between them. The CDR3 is CSVTQQGVGYGYTF. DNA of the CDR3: TGCAGCGTAACTCAACAGGGTGTAGGCTATGGCTACACCTTC.

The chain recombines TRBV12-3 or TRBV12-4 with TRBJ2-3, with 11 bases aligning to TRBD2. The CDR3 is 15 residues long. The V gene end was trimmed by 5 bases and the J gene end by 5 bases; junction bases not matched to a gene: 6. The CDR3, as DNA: TGTGCCAGCAGTCCAACTAGCGGGGGAGGAGATACGCAGTATTTT. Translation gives CASSPTSGGGDTQYF.

CDR3 residues: CASSQGEGSLANNEQFF. The CDR3 DNA sequence: TGCGCCAGCAGCCAAGGCGAGGGGTCACTAGCGAACAATGAGCAGTTCTTC. This chain links TRBV4-3 with TRBJ2-1; the match to TRBD2 covers 7 bases. The V segment lost 1 base and the J segment 5 bases; nucleotides outside the gene matches: 11. Germline values: CDR1 LGHNA, CDR2 YSLEER. CDR3 size: 17 residues.

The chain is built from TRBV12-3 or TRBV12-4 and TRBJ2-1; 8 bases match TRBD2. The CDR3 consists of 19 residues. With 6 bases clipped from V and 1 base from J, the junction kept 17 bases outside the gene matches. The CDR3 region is CASSPPLGGTSRSYNEQFF. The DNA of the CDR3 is TGTGCCAGCAGCCCCCCCCTTGGAGGGACTAGTCGGTCCTACAATGAGCAGTTCTTC.

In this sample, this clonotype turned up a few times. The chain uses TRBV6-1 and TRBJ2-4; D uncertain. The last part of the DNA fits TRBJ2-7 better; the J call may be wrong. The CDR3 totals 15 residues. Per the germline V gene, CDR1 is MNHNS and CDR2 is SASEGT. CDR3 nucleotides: TGTGCCAGCAGTGAAGCTGATGTCGTGGTCGGCGAGCAGTACTTC. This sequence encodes CASSEADVVVGEQYF.

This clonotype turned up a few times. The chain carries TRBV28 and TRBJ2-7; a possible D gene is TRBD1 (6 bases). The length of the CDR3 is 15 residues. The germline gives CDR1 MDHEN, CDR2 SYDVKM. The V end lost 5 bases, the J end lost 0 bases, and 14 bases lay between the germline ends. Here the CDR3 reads CASSPGQGISYEQYF. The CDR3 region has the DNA TGTGCCAGCAGTCCGGGACAAGGAATCTCCTACGAGCAGTACTTC.

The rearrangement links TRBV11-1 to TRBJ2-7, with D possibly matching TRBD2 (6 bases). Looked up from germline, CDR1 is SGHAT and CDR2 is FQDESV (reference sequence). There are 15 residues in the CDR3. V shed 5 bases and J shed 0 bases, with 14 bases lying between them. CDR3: CASSARTISSYEQYF. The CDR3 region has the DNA TGTGCCAGCAGCGCCCGGACTATTAGCTCCTACGAGCAGTACTTC.

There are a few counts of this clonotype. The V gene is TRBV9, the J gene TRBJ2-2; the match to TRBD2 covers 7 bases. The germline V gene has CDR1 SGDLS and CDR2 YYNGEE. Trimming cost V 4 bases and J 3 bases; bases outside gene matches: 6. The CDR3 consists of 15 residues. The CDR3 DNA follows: TGTGCCAGCAGCTTCCGGGGAGGGTACACCGGGGAGCTGTTTTTT. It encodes CASSFRGGYTGELFF. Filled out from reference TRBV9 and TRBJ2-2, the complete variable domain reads DSGVTQTPKHLITATGQRVTLRCSPRSGDLSVYWYQQSLDQGLQFLIQYYNGEERAKGNILERFSAQQFPDLHSELNLSSLELGDSALYFCASSFRGGYTGELFFGEGSRLTVL.

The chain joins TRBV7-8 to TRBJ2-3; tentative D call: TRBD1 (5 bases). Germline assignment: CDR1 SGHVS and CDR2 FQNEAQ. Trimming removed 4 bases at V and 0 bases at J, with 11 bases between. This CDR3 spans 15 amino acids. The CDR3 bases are TGTGCCAGCAGCTCCGACAGCCCTAGCACAGATACGCAGTATTTT. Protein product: CASSSDSPSTDTQYF.

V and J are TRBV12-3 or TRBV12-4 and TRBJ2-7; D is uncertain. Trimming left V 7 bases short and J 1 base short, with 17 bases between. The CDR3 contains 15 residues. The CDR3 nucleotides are TGTGCCAGCACCTTTGGTGCAGCGCTATCCTACGAGCAGTACTTC. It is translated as CASTFGAALSYEQYF.

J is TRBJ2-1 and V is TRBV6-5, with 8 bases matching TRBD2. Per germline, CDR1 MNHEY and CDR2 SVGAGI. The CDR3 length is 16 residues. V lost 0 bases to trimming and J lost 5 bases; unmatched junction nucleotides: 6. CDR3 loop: CASSYSVGGGHNEQFF. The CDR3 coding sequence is TGTGCCAGCAGTTACTCGGTTGGCGGGGGGCACAATGAGCAGTTCTTC.

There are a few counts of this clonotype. The CDR3 reads CASSQDIQESSYTF. CDR3 DNA sequence: TGCGCCAGCAGCCAAGATATCCAGGAGAGTAGCTACACCTTC. J is TRBJ1-2 and V is TRBV4-3; no definite D call. CDR1 is LGHNA, CDR2 YSLEER, per germline. The CDR3 totals 14 residues. Trimming took 0 bases from V and 9 from J, leaving 14 bases between them.

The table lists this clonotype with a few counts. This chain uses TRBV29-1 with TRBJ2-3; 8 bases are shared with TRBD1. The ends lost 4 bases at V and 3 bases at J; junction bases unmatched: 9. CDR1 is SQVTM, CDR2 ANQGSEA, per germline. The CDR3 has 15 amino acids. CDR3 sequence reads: CSVALGQGKTDTQYF. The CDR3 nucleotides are TGCAGCGTTGCGCTAGGACAGGGAAAGACAGATACGCAGTATTTT.

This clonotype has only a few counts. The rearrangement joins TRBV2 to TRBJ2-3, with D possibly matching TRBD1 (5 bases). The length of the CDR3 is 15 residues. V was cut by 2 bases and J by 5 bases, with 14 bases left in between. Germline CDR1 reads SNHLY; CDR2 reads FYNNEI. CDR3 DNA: TGTGCCAGCAGTGAATTCTCCAGGGTAGGAGATACGCAGTATTTT. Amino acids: CASSEFSRVGDTQYF.

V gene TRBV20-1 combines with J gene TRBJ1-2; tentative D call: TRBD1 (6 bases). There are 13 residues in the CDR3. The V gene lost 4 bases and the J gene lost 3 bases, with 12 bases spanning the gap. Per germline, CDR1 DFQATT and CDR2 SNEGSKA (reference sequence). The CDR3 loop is CSAKPRTDYGYTF. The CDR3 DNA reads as TGCAGTGCTAAGCCCAGGACAGACTATGGCTACACCTTC.

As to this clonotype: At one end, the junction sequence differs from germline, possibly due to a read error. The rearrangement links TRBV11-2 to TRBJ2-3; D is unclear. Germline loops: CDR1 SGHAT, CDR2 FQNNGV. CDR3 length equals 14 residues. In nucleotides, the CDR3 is TGTGCCAGCAGCTTCTCCTATGAAGGAGATACGCTGTATTTT. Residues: CASSFSYEGDTLYF. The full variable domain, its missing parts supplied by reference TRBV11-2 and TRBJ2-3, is EAGVAQSPRYKIIEKRQSVAFWCNPISGHATLYWYQQILGQGPKLLIQFQNNGVVDDSQLPKDRFSAERLKGVDSTLKIQPAKLEDSAVYLCASSFSYEGDTLYFGPGTRLTVL.

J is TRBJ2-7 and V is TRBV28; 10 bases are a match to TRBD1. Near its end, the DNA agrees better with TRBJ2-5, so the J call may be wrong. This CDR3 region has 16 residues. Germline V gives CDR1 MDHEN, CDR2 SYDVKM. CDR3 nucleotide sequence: TGTGCCAGCAGTCGCCCCGGGACAGGGGTTACCGGGACCCAGTACTTC. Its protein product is CASSRPGTGVTGTQYF.

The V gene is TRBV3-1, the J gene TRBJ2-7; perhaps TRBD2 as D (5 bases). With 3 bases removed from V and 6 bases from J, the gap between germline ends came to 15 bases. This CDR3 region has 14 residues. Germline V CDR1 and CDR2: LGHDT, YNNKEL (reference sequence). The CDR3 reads CASSHVLDRGEQYF. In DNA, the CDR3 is TGTGCCAGCAGCCATGTCCTAGACCGGGGCGAGCAGTACTTC.

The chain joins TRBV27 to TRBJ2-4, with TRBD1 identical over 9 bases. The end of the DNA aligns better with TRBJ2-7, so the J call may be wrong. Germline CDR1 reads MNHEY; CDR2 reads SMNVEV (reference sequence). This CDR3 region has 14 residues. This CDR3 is CASSLDRGAYEQYF. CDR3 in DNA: TGTGCCAGCAGCTTGGACAGGGGTGCTTACGAGCAGTACTTC.